These 3 T cell receptor beta chains originate from one sample sequenced in a study of early T cells in non-severe SARS-CoV-2 infection. TCRdb re-derived calls from the 5' RACE reads in MiXCR, one entry per CDR3 protein. This sample yields about 60,000 distinct CDR3 sequences, of which 10% to 15% are seen a single time; 4% to 5% belongs to the top ten. The sample comprised whole blood. These receptors all come from an adult who was a healthcare worker with PCR-confirmed SARS-CoV-2 infection or an uninfected control (not recorded which).

V gene TRBV21-1 combines with J gene TRBJ1-6. TRBV21-1 is a pseudogene. The length of the CDR3 is 9 residues. CDR3 bases: TGTGCCAGCAGTCCCCCCCTCCACTTT. Protein sequence: CASSPPLHF.

The chain links TRBV7-9 to TRBJ1-4; D call uncertain. V lost 5 bases to trimming and J lost 0 bases, with 10 bases between them. Germline V gene data show CDR1 as SEHNR and CDR2 as FQNEAQ (reference sequence). The CDR3 contains 15 residues. CDR3 amino acids: CASSKDVATNEKLFF. In DNA, the CDR3 is TGTGCCAGCAGCAAAGACGTTGCAACTAATGAAAAACTGTTTTTT.

The chain employs TRBV4-2 and TRBJ1-4; unclear D gene. Trimming stripped 0 bases from V and 4 bases from J, with 6 bases between. There are 14 residues in the CDR3. Germline V gene lookup returns CDR1 LGHNA and CDR2 YNFKEQ. The CDR3 nucleotides read TGTGCCAGCAGCCAAGATCAAGTTAATGAAAAACTGTTTTTT. It translates to CASSQDQVNEKLFF.